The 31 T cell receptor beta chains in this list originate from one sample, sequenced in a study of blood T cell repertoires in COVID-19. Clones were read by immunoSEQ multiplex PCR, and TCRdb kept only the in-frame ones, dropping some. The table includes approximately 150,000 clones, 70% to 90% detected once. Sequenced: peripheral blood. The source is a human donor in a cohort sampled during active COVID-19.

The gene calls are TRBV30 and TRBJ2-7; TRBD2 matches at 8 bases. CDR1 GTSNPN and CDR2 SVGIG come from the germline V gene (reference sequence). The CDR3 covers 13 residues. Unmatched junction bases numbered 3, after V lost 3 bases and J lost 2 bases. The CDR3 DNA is TGTGCCTGGAGGTTCGGGAGGGCCTACGAGCAGTACTTC. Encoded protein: CAWRFGRAYEQYF.

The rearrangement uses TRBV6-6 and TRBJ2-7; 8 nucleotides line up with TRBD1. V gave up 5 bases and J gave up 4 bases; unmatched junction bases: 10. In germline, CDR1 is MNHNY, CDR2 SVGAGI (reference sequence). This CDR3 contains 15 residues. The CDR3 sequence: CASSTPRGQRYEQYF. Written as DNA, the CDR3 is TGTGCCAGCAGTACCCCCAGGGGGCAAAGGTACGAGCAGTACTTC.

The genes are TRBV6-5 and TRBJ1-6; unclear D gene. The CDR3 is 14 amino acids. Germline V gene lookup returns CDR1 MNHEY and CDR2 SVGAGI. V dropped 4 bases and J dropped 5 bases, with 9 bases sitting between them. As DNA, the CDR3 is TGTGCCAGCAGTTCTAGATCTAATAATTCACCCCTCCACTTT. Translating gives CASSSRSNNSPLHF.

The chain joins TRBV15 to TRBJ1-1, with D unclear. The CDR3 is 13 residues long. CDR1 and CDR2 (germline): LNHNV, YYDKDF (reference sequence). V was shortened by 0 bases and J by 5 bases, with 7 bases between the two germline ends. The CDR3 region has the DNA TGTGCCACCAGCAGAGAGCGACAAACTGAAGCTTTCTTT. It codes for CATSRERQTEAFF.

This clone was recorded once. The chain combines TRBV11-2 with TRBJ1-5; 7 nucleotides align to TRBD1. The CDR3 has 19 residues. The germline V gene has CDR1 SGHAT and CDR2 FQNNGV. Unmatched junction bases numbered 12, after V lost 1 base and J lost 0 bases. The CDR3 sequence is CASSLGRDSAPHSNQPQHF. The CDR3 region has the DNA TGTGCCAGCAGCTTAGGCCGGGACAGCGCACCCCATAGCAATCAGCCCCAGCATTTT.

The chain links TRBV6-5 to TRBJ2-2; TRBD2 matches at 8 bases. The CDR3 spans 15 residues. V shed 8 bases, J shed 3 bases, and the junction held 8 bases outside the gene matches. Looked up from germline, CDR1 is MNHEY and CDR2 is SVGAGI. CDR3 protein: CASRGTRADTGELFF. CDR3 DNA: TGTGCCAGCCGGGGGACTAGAGCGGACACCGGGGAGCTGTTTTTT.

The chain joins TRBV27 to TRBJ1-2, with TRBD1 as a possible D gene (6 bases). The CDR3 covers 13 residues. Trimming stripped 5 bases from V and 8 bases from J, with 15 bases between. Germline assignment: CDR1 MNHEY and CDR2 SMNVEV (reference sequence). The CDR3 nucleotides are TGTGCCAGCAGTAGGGACAAAAGTCGGGGCTACACCTTC. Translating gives CASSRDKSRGYTF.

The CDR3 DNA follows: TGTGCCAGTAAAGGAACAGGGGTTGACTACGAGCAGTACTTC. It translates to CASKGTGVDYEQYF. The V gene is TRBV19, the J gene TRBJ2-7; 7 bases fit TRBD1. V lost 7 bases and J lost 3; bases outside the gene matches: 9. CDR3 size: 14 residues. Germline V gene data show CDR1 as LNHDA and CDR2 as SQIVND (reference sequence).

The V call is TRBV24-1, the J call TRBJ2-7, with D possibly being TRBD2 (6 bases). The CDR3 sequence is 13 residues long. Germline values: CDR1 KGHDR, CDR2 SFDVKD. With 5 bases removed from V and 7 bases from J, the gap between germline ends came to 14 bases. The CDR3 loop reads CATSGTEGGEQYF. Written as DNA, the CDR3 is TGTGCCACCAGTGGGACGGAGGGAGGAGAGCAGTACTTC.

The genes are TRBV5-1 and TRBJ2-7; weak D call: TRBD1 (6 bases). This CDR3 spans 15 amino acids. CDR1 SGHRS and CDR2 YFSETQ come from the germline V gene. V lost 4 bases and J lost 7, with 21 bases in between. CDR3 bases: TGCGCCAGCAGCCTAACAGGGAAAGCCTCGAGGGAGCAGTACTTC. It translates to CASSLTGKASREQYF.

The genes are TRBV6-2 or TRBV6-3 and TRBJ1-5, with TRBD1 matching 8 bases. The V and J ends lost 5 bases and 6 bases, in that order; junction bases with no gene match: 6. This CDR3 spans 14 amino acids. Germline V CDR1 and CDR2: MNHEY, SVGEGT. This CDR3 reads CASSPGGGGQPQHF. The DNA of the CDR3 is TGTGCCAGCAGTCCAGGGGGCGGCGGTCAGCCCCAGCATTTT.

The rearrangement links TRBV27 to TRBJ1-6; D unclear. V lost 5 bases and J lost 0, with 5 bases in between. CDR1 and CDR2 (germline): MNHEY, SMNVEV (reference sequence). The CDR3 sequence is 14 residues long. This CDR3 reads CASSRSSYNSPLHF. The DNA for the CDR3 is TGTGCCAGCAGTCGGAGCTCCTATAATTCACCCCTCCACTTT.

The DNA for the CDR3 is TGTGCCAGCAGACTCCGAAGCGGGAGTTACGAGCAGTACTTC. Encoded protein: CASRLRSGSYEQYF. The chain combines TRBV2 with TRBJ2-7; 8 bases match TRBD2. The CDR3 is 14 residues long. With 6 bases clipped from V and 4 bases from J, the junction kept 8 bases outside the gene matches. Per germline, CDR1 SNHLY and CDR2 FYNNEI. The full variable domain, with the rest looked up from reference TRBV2 and TRBJ2-7, is EPEVTQTPSHQVTQMGQEVILRCVPISNHLYFYWYRQILGQKVEFLVSFYNNEISEKSEIFDDQFSVERPDGSNFTLKIRSTKLEDSAMYFCASRLRSGSYEQYFGPGTRLTVT.

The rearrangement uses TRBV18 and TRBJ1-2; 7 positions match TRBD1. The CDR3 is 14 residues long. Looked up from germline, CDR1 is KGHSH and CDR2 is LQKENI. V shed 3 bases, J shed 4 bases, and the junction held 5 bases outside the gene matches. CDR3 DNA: TGTGCCAGCTCACCCGAGGACAGGTCCTATGGCTACACCTTC. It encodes CASSPEDRSYGYTF.

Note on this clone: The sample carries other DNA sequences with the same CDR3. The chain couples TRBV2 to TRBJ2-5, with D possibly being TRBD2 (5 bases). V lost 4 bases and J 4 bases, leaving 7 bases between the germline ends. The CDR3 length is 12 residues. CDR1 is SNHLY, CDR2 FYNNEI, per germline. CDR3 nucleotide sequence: TGTGCCAGCAGTGGACTAAGAGAGACCCAGTACTTC. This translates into CASSGLRETQYF.

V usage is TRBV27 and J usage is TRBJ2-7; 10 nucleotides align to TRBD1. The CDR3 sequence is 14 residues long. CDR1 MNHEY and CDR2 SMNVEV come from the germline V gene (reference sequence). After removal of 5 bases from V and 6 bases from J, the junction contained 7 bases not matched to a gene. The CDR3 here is CASSLDRGFGEQYF. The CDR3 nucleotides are TGTGCCAGCAGTCTGGACAGGGGGTTTGGCGAGCAGTACTTC.

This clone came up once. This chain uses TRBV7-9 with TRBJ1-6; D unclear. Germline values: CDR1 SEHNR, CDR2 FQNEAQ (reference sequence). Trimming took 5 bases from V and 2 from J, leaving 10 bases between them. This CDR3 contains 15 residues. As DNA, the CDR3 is TGTGCCAGCAGCCCCGGGATCCCCTATAATTCACCCCTCCACTTT. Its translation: CASSPGIPYNSPLHF.

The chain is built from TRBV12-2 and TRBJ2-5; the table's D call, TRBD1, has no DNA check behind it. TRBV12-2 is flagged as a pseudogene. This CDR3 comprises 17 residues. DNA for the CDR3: TGTGCAAGTCGCTTATCGGTTAGGGGGAGAAGGGCAGAGACCCAGTACTTC. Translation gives CASRLSVRGRRAETQYF.

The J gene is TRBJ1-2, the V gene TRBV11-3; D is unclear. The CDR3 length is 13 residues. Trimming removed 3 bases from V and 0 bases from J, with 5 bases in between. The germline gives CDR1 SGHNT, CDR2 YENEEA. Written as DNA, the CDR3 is TGTGCCAGCAGCTTGAGTTCTAACTATGGCTACACCTTC. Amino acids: CASSLSSNYGYTF.

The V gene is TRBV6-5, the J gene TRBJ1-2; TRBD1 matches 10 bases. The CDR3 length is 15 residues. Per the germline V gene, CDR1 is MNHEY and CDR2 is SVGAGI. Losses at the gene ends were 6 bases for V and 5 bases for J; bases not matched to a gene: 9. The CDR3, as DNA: TGTGCCAGCAGCTCGACAGGGGGCGCGTGGTATGGCTACACCTTC. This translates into CASSSTGGAWYGYTF.

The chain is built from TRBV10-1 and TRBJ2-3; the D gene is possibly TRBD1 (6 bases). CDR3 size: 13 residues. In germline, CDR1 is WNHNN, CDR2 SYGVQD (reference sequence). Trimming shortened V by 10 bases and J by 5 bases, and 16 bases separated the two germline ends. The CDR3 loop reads CATYRAPGDTQYF. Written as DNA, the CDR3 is TGCGCCACCTACAGGGCGCCCGGAGATACGCAGTATTTT.

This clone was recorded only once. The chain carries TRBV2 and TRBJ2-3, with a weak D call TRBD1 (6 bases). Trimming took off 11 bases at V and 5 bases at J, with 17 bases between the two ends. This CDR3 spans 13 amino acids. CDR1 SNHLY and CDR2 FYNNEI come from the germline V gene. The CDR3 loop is CAGGKHREDTQYF. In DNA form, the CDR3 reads TGTGCCGGGGGAAAGCACAGGGAAGATACGCAGTATTTT.

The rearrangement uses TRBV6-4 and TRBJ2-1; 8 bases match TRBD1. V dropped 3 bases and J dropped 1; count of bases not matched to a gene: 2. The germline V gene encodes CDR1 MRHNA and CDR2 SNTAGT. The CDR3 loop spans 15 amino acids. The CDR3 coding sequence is TGTGCCAGCAGTGAACGGGACAGGTCCTACAATGAGCAGTTCTTC. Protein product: CASSERDRSYNEQFF.

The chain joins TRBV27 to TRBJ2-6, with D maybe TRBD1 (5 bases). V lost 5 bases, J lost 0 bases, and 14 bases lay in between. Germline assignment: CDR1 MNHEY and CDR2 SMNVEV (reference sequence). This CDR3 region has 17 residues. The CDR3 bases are TGTGCCAGCAGTCCCTGGGGCGTCCTCTCTGGGGCCAACGTCCTGACTTTC. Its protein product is CASSPWGVLSGANVLTF.

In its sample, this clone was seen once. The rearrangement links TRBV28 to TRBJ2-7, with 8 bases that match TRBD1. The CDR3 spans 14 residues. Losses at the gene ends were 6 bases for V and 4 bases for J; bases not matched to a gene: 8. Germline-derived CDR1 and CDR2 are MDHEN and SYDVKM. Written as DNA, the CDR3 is TGTGCCAGCAGATCAGGGACAGGACCTTACGAGCAGTACTTC. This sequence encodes CASRSGTGPYEQYF.

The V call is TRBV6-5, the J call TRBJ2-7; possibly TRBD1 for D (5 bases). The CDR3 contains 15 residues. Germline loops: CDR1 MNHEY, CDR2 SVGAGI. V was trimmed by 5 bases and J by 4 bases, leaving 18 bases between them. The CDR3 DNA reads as TGTGCCAGCAGTACACCCGGACAATCGAGGTACGAGCAGTACTTC. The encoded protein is CASSTPGQSRYEQYF.

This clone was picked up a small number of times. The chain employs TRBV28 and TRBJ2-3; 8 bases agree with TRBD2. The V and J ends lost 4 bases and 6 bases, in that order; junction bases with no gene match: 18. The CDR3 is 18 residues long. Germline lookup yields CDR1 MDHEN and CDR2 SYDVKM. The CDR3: CASSSPETSVALRDTQYF. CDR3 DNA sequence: TGTGCCAGCAGTTCGCCTGAGACTAGCGTCGCCCTGCGGGATACGCAGTATTTT.

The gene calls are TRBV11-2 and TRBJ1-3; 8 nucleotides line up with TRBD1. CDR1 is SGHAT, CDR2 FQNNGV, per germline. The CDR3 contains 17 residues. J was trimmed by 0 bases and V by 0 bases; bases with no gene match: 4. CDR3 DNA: TGTGCCAGCAGCTTAGAGGGGACAGGAGACTCTGGAAACACCATATATTTT. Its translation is CASSLEGTGDSGNTIYF.

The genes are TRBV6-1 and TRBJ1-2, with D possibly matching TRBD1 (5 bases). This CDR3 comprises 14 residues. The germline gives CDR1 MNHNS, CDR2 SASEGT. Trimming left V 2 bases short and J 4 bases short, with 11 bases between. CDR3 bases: TGTGCCAGCAGTGAACTTGGGGGGGGCTATGGCTACACCTTC. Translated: CASSELGGGYGYTF.

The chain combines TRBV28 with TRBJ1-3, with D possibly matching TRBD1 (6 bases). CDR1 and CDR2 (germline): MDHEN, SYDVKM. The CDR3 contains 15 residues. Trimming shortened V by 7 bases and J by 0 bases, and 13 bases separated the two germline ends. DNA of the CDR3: TGTGCCAGCAAAAATACAGGGATCTCTGGAAACACCATATATTTT. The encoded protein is CASKNTGISGNTIYF.

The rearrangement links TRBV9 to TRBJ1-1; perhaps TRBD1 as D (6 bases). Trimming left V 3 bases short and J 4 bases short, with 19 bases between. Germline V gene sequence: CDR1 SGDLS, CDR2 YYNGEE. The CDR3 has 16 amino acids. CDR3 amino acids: CASSAGTGLERTEAFF. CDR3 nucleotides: TGTGCCAGCAGCGCGGGAACAGGGCTGGAACGCACTGAAGCTTTCTTT. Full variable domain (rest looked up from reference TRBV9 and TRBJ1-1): DSGVTQTPKHLITATGQRVTLRCSPRSGDLSVYWYQQSLDQGLQFLIQYYNGEERAKGNILERFSAQQFPDLHSELNLSSLELGDSALYFCASSAGTGLERTEAFFGQGTRLTVV.